Here is one TCR beta chain with its context. Trimming removed 6 bases at V and 0 bases at J, with 16 bases between. Germline V lookup: CDR1 SGDLS, CDR2 YYNGEE. The CDR3 contains 16 residues. This entry is derived from a study of blood T cell repertoires in COVID-19. The overall study: COVID-19 samples, acute and convalescent, were from the United States, Italy and Spain. Sources were T cells, B-cell-depleted T cells, or PBMCs; the material itself was cDNA or gDNA.

Original handling: Estimated nucleated cell counts came from reference gene primer amplification. Measured with immunoSEQ multiplex PCR; TCRdb has only the in-frame clones, and not every one. From that table come the V and J calls and clone size; the DNA was used to work out D and trimming. The sample holds fewer than 150,000 clones, about two thirds seen once. Sequenced input: peripheral blood. The source of this sequence is a human donor with acute or convalescent COVID-19. The donor label of this sample is uncertain. V gene TRBV9 combines with J gene TRBJ2-4; D gene ambiguous. The CDR3 spells CASIPPRELAKNIQYF. Written as DNA, the CDR3 is TGTGCCAGCATCCCCCCGAGAGAACTAGCCAAAAACATTCAGTACTTC.